This T cell receptor (beta chain) appears in the sequencing data of a study of T cell changes during pregnancy in multiple sclerosis. Method: immunoSEQ multiplex PCR; TCRdb's copy keeps in-frame clones and lacks some. The sample records roughly 45,000 clones, 90% being singletons. There are 15 residues in the CDR3. V lost 0 bases to trimming and J lost 6 bases; unmatched junction nucleotides: 2. Germline values: CDR1 SGHRS, CDR2 YFSETQ. Here the sequenced sample was peripheral blood, taken in the second trimester of pregnancy. This receptor was taken from a female donor in good health, enrolled as a control in a pregnancy study. The V call is TRBV5-1, the J call TRBJ2-3; 12 positions match TRBD1. CDR3 DNA: TGCGCCAGCAGCTTGGCGGGACAGGGGGCGGATACGCAGTATTTT. Protein product: CASSLAGQGADTQYF. Full variable domain (remainder filled in from reference TRBV5-1 and TRBJ2-3): KAGVTQTPRYLIKTRGQQVTLSCSPISGHRSVSWYQQTPGQGLQFLFEYFSETQRNKGNFPGRFSGRQFSNSRSEMNVSTLELGDSALYLCASSLAGQGADTQYFGPGTRLTVL.